These T cell receptor beta chains were read from a single sample in a study of control samples from healthy donors and cancer patients. The assay was immunoSEQ multiplex PCR, and TCRdb's table has in-frame clones only and misses some. The data show 90,000 to 100,000 clones, 75% to 85% seen once. Material: blood. These receptors all stem from a woman in her thirties in good health. Each CDR3 is given with its conserved first and last residue. Fields, in order: clone size, D gene, V gene, J gene, CDR3 protein, CDR3 DNA. D genes are given only for firm matches. Clone size is shown for a subset of rows, as once, few, many or a class of expanded clone.

>NA|TRBD1|TRBV7-8|TRBJ1-1
CASSLVDRGTEAFF
TGTGCCAGCAGCTTAGTTGACAGGGGTACTGAAGCTTTCTTT
>NA|NA|TRBV19|TRBJ1-5
CASSDQDSNQPQHF
TGTGCCAGTAGTGACCAGGATAGCAATCAGCCCCAGCATTTT
>NA|NA|TRBV27|TRBJ1-1
CASSPLPGAMNTEAFF
TGTGCCAGCAGTCCCCTGCCCGGGGCGATGAACACTGAAGCTTTCTTT
>NA|TRBD1|TRBV18|TRBJ2-3
CASYKDRASTDTQYF
TGTGCCAGCTACAAGGACAGGGCCAGCACAGATACGCAGTATTTT
>once|TRBD1|TRBV7-2|TRBJ2-2
CASSLTGTGTGELFF
TGTGCCAGCAGCTTAACGGGGACAGGGACCGGGGAGCTGTTTTTT
>NA|NA|TRBV6-1|TRBJ2-3
CASSEMGLTDTQYF
TGTGCCAGCAGTGAAATGGGGCTCACAGATACGCAGTATTTT
>once|NA|TRBV18|TRBJ2-6
CASSPFRSTTSGANVLTF
TGTGCCAGCTCACCGTTCCGATCCACAACCTCTGGGGCCAACGTCCTGACTTTC
>NA|NA|TRBV2|TRBJ2-1
CASSSGVHEQFF
TGTGCCAGCAGCTCGGGGGTTCATGAGCAGTTCTTC
>NA|NA|TRBV9|TRBJ2-7
CASSVGAGATYEQYF
TGTGCCAGCAGCGTAGGGGCAGGGGCTACCTACGAGCAGTACTTC
>once|TRBD1|TRBV5-6|TRBJ1-2
CASSPPSGGDRSGGGYTF
TGTGCCAGCAGCCCGCCTTCGGGTGGGGACAGGTCCGGAGGTGGCTACACCTTC
>NA|NA|TRBV4-3|TRBJ1-6
CASSQDPTGGGSPLHF
TGCGCCAGCAGCCAAGATCCTACGGGGGGAGGTTCACCCCTCCACTTT
>NA|NA|TRBV2|TRBJ1-5
CASSEAGRTQHF
TGTGCCAGCAGTGAAGCTGGGCGGACCCAGCATTTT
>NA|NA|TRBV7-9|TRBJ1-1
CASRLQENTEAFF
TGTGCCAGCAGGCTACAGGAAAACACTGAAGCTTTCTTT
>NA|NA|TRBV27|TRBJ2-7
CASSSRRAGSSYEQYF
TGTGCCAGCAGTTCGAGACGGGCGGGGAGCTCCTACGAGCAGTACTTC
>NA|NA|TRBV19|TRBJ2-2
CASSIDGWGTGELFF
TGTGCCAGTAGTATAGACGGGTGGGGCACCGGGGAGCTGTTTTTT
>NA|TRBD2|TRBV5-1|TRBJ2-5
CASSLIPSGGALQETQYF
TGCGCCAGCAGCTTGATCCCTAGCGGGGGGGCCTTACAAGAGACCCAGTACTTC
>NA|NA|TRBV5-1|TRBJ1-2
CASSLSGEELAGYTF
TGCGCCAGCAGCTTGTCCGGGGAGGAATTAGCTGGCTACACCTTC
>NA|TRBD1|TRBV19|TRBJ1-5
CASSIGGQTGGQPQHF
TGTGCCAGTAGTATCGGGGGACAGACGGGGGGTCAGCCCCAGCATTTT
>NA|NA|TRBV7-9|TRBJ2-2
CASRSTQGNGELFF
TGTGCCAGCAGGTCAACTCAGGGGAACGGGGAGCTGTTTTTT
>NA|NA|TRBV30|TRBJ1-2
CAWRWNRVHYGYTF
TGTGCCTGGAGGTGGAACAGGGTCCACTATGGCTACACCTTC
>NA|TRBD1|TRBV19|TRBJ1-4
CASRRQGESEKLFF
TGTGCCAGTAGAAGACAGGGAGAATCTGAAAAACTGTTTTTT
>NA|TRBD2|TRBV7-2|TRBJ2-1
CASSPRLAGRSYNEQFF
TGTGCCAGCAGCCCGAGACTAGCGGGGCGCTCCTACAATGAGCAGTTCTTC
>NA|NA|TRBV13|TRBJ1-1
CASSLVRTVDEAFF
TGTGCCAGCAGCTTAGTGAGGACGGTCGATGAAGCTTTCTTT
>once|NA|TRBV30|TRBJ2-2
CASTSGVANTGELFF
TGTGCCTCAACCTCAGGGGTTGCGAACACCGGGGAGCTGTTTTTT
>NA|NA|TRBV2|TRBJ1-1
CASSRRQLNTEAFF
TGTGCCAGCAGTCGTCGACAATTGAACACTGAAGCTTTCTTT
>NA|NA|TRBV10-3|TRBJ1-4
CAIRSGEWANEKLFF
TGTGCCATCAGATCAGGGGAATGGGCTAATGAAAAACTGTTTTTT
>NA|TRBD2|TRBV5-1|TRBJ2-2
CASSFGPGLAGELFF
TGCGCCAGCAGTTTTGGACCGGGACTAGCGGGGGAGCTGTTTTTT
>NA|TRBD1|TRBV3-1/TRBV3-2|TRBJ1-1
CASSPDRGPYTEAFF
TGTGCCAGCAGCCCCGACAGGGGGCCTTACACTGAAGCTTTCTTT
>NA|TRBD1|TRBV6-2/TRBV6-3|TRBJ1-6
CASSYTRGQGGSPLHF
TGTGCCAGCAGTTACACCCGGGGACAGGGTGGATCACCCCTCCACTTT
>NA|NA|TRBV4-1|TRBJ2-6
CASSQDSDRYSGANVLTF
TGCGCCAGCAGCCAAGATTCGGACAGATACTCTGGGGCCAACGTCCTGACTTTC
>NA|TRBD1|TRBV27|TRBJ2-5
CASSSTGAQETQYF
TGTGCCAGCAGTTCTACAGGGGCGCAAGAGACCCAGTACTTC
>once|NA|TRBV15|TRBJ2-1
CATSRDRGGAGNEQFF
TGTGCCACCAGCAGAGATCGAGGGGGGGCAGGTAATGAGCAGTTCTTC
>few|TRBD1|TRBV3-1/TRBV3-2|TRBJ2-2
CATTGFPGELFF
TGTGCCACGACAGGGTTCCCCGGGGAGCTGTTTTTT
>once|NA|TRBV7-2|TRBJ1-5
CASSPRTGSNQPQHF
TGTGCCAGCAGCCCCCGGACGGGTAGCAATCAGCCCCAGCATTTT
>NA|NA|TRBV5-1|TRBJ1-1
CASSLVGRMNTEAFF
TGCGCCAGCAGCTTGGTCGGCAGAATGAACACTGAAGCTTTCTTT
>few|NA|TRBV7-2|TRBJ2-7
CASSFLGRGEQYF
TGTGCCAGCAGCTTCCTTGGGCGCGGGGAGCAGTACTTC
>NA|NA|TRBV3-1/TRBV3-2|TRBJ2-3
CASSQEGGGRTDTQYF
TGTGCCAGCAGCCAAGAGGGCGGGGGCCGCACAGATACGCAGTATTTT
>few|NA|TRBV12-5|TRBJ2-5
CASGPSGPKTQYF
TGTGCTAGTGGTCCCTCGGGCCCCAAGACCCAGTACTTC
>NA|NA|TRBV9|TRBJ1-1
CASSLTGYLNTEAFF
TGTGCCAGCAGCTTAACGGGGTACTTGAACACTGAAGCTTTCTTT
>many|TRBD1|TRBV3-1/TRBV3-2|TRBJ1-3
CASSRAGTGSSGNTIYF
TGTGCCAGCAGCCGGGCCGGGACAGGGAGCTCTGGAAACACCATATATTTT
>NA|TRBD2|TRBV11-3|TRBJ2-2
CASSLRAGVTGELFF
TGTGCCAGCAGCTTGAGGGCGGGGGTCACCGGGGAGCTGTTTTTT